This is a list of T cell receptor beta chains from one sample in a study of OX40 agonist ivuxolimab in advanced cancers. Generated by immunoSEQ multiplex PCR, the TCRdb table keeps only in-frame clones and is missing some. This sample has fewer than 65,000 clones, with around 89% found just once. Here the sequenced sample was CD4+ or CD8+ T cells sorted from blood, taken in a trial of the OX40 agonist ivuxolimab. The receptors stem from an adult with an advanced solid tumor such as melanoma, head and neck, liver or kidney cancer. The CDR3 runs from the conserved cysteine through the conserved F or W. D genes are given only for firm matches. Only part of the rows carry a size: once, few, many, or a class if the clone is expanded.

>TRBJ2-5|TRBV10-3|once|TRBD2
TGTGCCATCAGTGAGTCCACTAGCGGGATGGTGGCCCAGTACTTC
CAISESTSGMVAQYF
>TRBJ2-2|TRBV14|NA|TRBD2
TGTGCCAGCAGCCAAGAGCTGACTAGCCTAAACACCGGGGAGCTGTTTTTT
CASSQELTSLNTGELFF
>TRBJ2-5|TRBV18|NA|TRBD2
TGTGCCAGCTCACCCCTAGCGGGCGCTTGGGGAGAGACCCAGTACTTC
CASSPLAGAWGETQYF
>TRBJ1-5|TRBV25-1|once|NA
TGTGCCAGCAGTGAAGCACAGGGATCAAATCAGCCCCAGCATTTT
CASSEAQGSNQPQHF
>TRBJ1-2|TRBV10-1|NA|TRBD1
TGCGCCAGCAGCCCGGGACAGAACTATGGCTACACCTTC
CASSPGQNYGYTF
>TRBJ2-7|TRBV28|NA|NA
TGTGCCAGCAGTTTACCAGGAAGATACGAGCAGTACTTC
CASSLPGRYEQYF
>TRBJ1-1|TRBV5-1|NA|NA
TGCGCCAGCAGGGGGAGGAGTGAAGCTTTCTTT
CASRGRSEAFF
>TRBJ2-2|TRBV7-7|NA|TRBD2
TGTGCCAGCAGCTTCACGATGGGACTAGCGAACACCGGGGAGCTGTTTTTT
CASSFTMGLANTGELFF
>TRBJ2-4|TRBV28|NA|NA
TGTGCCAGCAGTCTGGGACTGGGGGGTAGGGCCAAAAACATTCAGTACTTC
CASSLGLGGRAKNIQYF
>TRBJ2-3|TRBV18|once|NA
TGTGCCAGCTCACCTGCCGGGGGCGTAACAGATACGCAGTATTTT
CASSPAGGVTDTQYF
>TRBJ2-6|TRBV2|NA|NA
TGTGCCAGCAGTGACCCCTCTGGGGCCAACGTCCTGACTTTC
CASSDPSGANVLTF
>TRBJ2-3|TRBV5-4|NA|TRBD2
TGTGCCAGCAGCCTGACTAGCGGGGGAGCAGATACGCAGTATTTT
CASSLTSGGADTQYF
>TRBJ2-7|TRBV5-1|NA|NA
TGCGCCAGCAGCTTGGCACAATCGGACTGGAACGAGCAGTACTTC
CASSLAQSDWNEQYF
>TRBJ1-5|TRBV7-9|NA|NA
TGTGCCAGCAGCCCCACGGACAGCCCATCCAGCCCCCAGCATTTT
CASSPTDSPSSPQHF
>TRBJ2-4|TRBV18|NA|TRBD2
TGTGCCAGCTCACCAGCGGGACTAGCGGGGGAAACCAAAAACATTCAGTACTTC
CASSPAGLAGETKNIQYF
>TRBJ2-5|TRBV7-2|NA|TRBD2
TGTGCCAGCAGCATAGCGGGGAAAGAGACCCAGTACTTC
CASSIAGKETQYF
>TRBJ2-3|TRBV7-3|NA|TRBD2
TGTGCCAGCAGCTTAGGACCTACGGCCAGCGGGGTGGAAGGTACGCAGTATTTT
CASSLGPTASGVEGTQYF
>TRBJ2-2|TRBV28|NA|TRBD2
TGTGCCAGCAGGGGGGGACTAGCGGGAGACACCGGGGAGCTGTTTTTT
CASRGGLAGDTGELFF
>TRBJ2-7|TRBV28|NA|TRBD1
TGTGCCAGCAGCTCCGTCGACAGGGGTTCCTACGAGCAGTACTTC
CASSSVDRGSYEQYF
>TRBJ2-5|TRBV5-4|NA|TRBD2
TGTGCCAGCAGCTACGGGACTAGCGGGAGGGCCTCCCAAGAGACCCAGTACTTC
CASSYGTSGRASQETQYF
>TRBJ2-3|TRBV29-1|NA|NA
TGCAGCGTTGACAGCAGAAGCACAGATACGCAGTATTTT
CSVDSRSTDTQYF
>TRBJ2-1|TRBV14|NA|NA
TGTGCCAGCAGCCAAGATCTTGACGGGGCCCAGTTCTTC
CASSQDLDGAQFF
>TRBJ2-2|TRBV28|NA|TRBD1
TGTGCCAGCGGGACAGGGTCCATTTCTGGTCGGGAGCTGTTTTTT
CASGTGSISGRELFF
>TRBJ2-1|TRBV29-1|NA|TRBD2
TGCAGCGCCAAGGGGGGGACTAGTATCAATGAGCAGTTCTTC
CSAKGGTSINEQFF
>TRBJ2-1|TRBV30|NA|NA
TGTGCCTTCCCGATGGGGACGGCGCAGTTCTTC
CAFPMGTAQFF